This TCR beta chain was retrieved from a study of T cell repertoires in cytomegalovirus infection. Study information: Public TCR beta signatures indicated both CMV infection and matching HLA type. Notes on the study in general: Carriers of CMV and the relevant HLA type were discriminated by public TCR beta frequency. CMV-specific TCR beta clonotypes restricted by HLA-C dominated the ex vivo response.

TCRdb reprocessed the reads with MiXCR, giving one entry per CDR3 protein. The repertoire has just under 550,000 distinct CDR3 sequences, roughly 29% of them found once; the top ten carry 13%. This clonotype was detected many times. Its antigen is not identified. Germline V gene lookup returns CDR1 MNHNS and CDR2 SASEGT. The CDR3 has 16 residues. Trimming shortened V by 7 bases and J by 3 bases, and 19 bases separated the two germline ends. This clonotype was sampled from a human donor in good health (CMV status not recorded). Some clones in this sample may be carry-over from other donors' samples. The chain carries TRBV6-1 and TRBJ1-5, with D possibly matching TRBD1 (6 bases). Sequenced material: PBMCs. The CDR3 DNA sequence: TGTGCCAGCAAAGGGGACCTACAGGGTAACAATCAGCCCCAGCATTTT. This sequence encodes CASKGDLQGNNQPQHF.